A single sample is the source of the 8 T cell receptor beta chains below, sequenced in a study of identical twins. Each CDR3 protein gets one entry after TCRdb re-called the 5' RACE reads with MiXCR. The sample yields hundreds of thousands of distinct CDR3 sequences, approximately 6% seen once. Material for sequencing was naive T cells sorted from blood. Receptors were obtained from a man aged 18 to 30 in good health.

This clonotype was counted between two and nine times. The rearrangement uses TRBV28 and TRBJ1-2, with 9 bases that match TRBD1. CDR1 and CDR2 (germline): MDHEN, SYDVKM. CDR3 length equals 13 residues. In DNA, the CDR3 is TGTGTGACAGGGGGGAAAGCTAACTATGGCTACACCTTC. It codes for CVTGGKANYGYTF.

The chain has TRBV14 and TRBJ2-3; 7 bases match TRBD1. Germline V gene sequence: CDR1 SGHDN, CDR2 FVKESK. V shed 4 bases, J shed 6 bases, and the junction held 7 bases outside the gene matches. The CDR3 loop spans 14 amino acids. CDR3 coding DNA: TGTGCCAGCAGCCCACACAGGGGTTTGGATACGCAGTATTTT. Its translation: CASSPHRGLDTQYF.

The CDR3 here is CASSQCSRGLGV. The DNA of the CDR3 is TGTGCCAGCAGCCAATGTTCTAGGGGCCTAGGCGTC. The rearrangement uses TRBV14 and TRBJ2-7; D may be TRBD1 (5 bases). The CDR3 length is 12 residues. Germline V CDR1 and CDR2: SGHDN, FVKESK.

This clonotype occurred many times. This rearrangement joins TRBV10-2 to TRBJ2-1, with unresolved D. Trimming removed 9 bases at V and 5 bases at J, with 17 bases between. The CDR3 contains 14 residues. Germline loops: CDR1 WSHSY, CDR2 SAAADI. CDR3 residues: CASYADRINNEQFF. The CDR3 DNA is TGCGCCAGTTATGCGGACCGGATAAACAATGAGCAGTTCTTC.

This clonotype came up many times. This chain joins TRBV27 and TRBJ2-7; D is unclear. The CDR3 extends over 15 amino acids. With 5 bases removed from V and 7 bases from J, the gap between germline ends came to 21 bases. CDR1 and CDR2 (germline): MNHEY, SMNVEV (reference sequence). CDR3 amino acids: CASSPSRFGLGEQYV. The CDR3 nucleotides are TGTGCCAGCAGTCCATCGAGGTTCGGGCTAGGTGAGCAGTACGTC.

This clonotype occurred many times. V and J are TRBV5-1 and TRBJ2-7, with 7 bases lining up with TRBD1. Germline V lookup: CDR1 SGHRS, CDR2 YFSETQ. Trimming took 4 bases from V and 1 from J; bases not matched to a gene: 5. CDR3 length: 14 residues. The CDR3 DNA sequence: TGCGCCAGCAGCCTGGGACAGATATCCTACGAGCAGTACTTC. Translating it yields CASSLGQISYEQYF.

The table lists this clonotype with a few counts. The chain carries TRBV5-1 and TRBJ1-5; perhaps TRBD1 as D (5 bases). V was trimmed by 4 bases and J by 0 bases, leaving 14 bases between them. The CDR3 is 16 residues long. CDR1 and CDR2 from the germline V gene are SGHRS and YFSETQ. The CDR3 nucleotides are TGCGCCAGCAGCCCCGGGGTCAGGGCTAGCAATCAGCCCCAGCATTTT. The encoded protein is CASSPGVRASNQPQHF.

This clonotype was counted only a few times. This chain uses TRBV6-2 or TRBV6-3 with TRBJ1-5; maybe TRBD1 (6 bases). The CDR3 has 15 amino acids. The germline CDR1 and CDR2 sequences are MNHEY and SVGEGT. The V gene lost 6 bases and the J gene lost 3 bases, with 15 bases spanning the gap. CDR3 loop: CASSSTGGANQPQHF. CDR3 nucleotides: TGTGCCAGCAGCTCGACGGGGGGGGCCAATCAGCCCCAGCATTTT.